One sample yielded the 21 T cell receptor beta chains listed below, sequenced in a study of blood T cells in healthy people across ages. Primers used in a second PCR of about 7 to 12 cycles were a sample-barcoded 5' primer and a J-beta primer mix. TCRdb analysed the 5' RACE reads with MiXCR anew, one entry per CDR3 protein. Among a few hundred thousand distinct CDR3 sequences listed, 45% to 60% were seen once. The sequencing sample was made of blood. The origin of the receptors is a man aged 55 to 70 in good health.

V and J are TRBV27 and TRBJ2-7; 9 nucleotides agree with TRBD2. This CDR3 has 13 amino acids. Trimming took 5 bases from V and 9 from J; bases not matched to a gene: 8. The V gene's germline CDR1 is MNHEY and CDR2 SMNVEV (reference sequence). The CDR3 region is CASSPSGRIGQYF. CDR3 in DNA: TGTGCCAGCAGTCCAAGCGGGAGGATCGGGCAGTACTTC.

The rearrangement joins TRBV5-1 to TRBJ1-4; D not certain. Germline V gives CDR1 SGHRS, CDR2 YFSETQ. The CDR3 is 16 amino acids. Trimming cost V 2 bases and J 8 bases, with 19 bases left between them. In nucleotides, the CDR3 is TGCGCCAGCAGCTTACTTCCGGCCCCAGGATCCGAAAAACTGTTTTTT. Its protein product is CASSLLPAPGSEKLFF.

The chain carries TRBV3-1 and TRBJ1-2; D might be TRBD1 (6 bases). CDR1 LGHDT and CDR2 YNNKEL come from the germline V gene (reference sequence). The ends were cut back, 4 bases at V and 4 bases at J, with 13 bases in the middle. The CDR3 length is 14 residues. As DNA, the CDR3 is TGTGCCAGCAGCCTGGGCAGGGGAGGCTATGGCTACACCTTC. Its protein is CASSLGRGGYGYTF.

The rearrangement uses TRBV29-1 and TRBJ2-7; 8 bases fit TRBD2. Unmatched junction bases numbered 6, after V lost 4 bases and J lost 7 bases. CDR1 is SQVTM, CDR2 ANQGSEA, per germline. The CDR3 is made up of 12 amino acids. The CDR3 reads CSVAGGSREQYF. In nucleotides, the CDR3 is TGCAGCGTTGCGGGAGGGTCCCGTGAGCAGTACTTC.

The rearrangement links TRBV27 to TRBJ2-5, with no clear D. The CDR3 spans 14 residues. Per the germline V gene, CDR1 is MNHEY and CDR2 is SMNVEV (reference sequence). The V end lost 5 bases, the J end lost 0 bases, and 10 bases lay between the germline ends. The CDR3 DNA reads TGTGCCAGCAGTCCCAAACCGAACCAAGAGACCCAGTACTTC. It codes for CASSPKPNQETQYF.

This clonotype appeared a single time. The chain links TRBV12-3 or TRBV12-4 to TRBJ2-1, with D hard to call. Trimming took 4 bases from V and 10 from J, leaving 8 bases between them. This CDR3 contains 11 residues. The CDR3 DNA sequence: TGTGCCAGCAGTTATCTGGGGGAGCAGTTCTTC. Protein: CASSYLGEQFF.

The CDR3 coding sequence is TGCAGTGCTAGAGGAGGGACTCAAGAGACCCAGTACTTC. Encoded protein: CSARGGTQETQYF. The chain recombines TRBV20-1 with TRBJ2-5, with a tentative D call TRBD2 (6 bases). CDR1 and CDR2 from the germline V gene are DFQATT and SNEGSKA (reference sequence). The CDR3 extends over 13 amino acids. Trimming stripped 1 base from V and 2 bases from J, with 8 bases between.

The chain recombines TRBV6-5 with TRBJ2-5; D may correspond to TRBD1 or TRBD2 (6 bases each). The DNA end is a closer match to TRBJ2-7, so the J assignment may be wrong. The CDR3 is 13 amino acids. CDR1 and CDR2 (germline): MNHEY, SVGAGI. CDR3 sequence reads: CASSYSGGSEQYF. The CDR3 bases are TGTGCCAGCAGTTACTCCGGGGGCTCCGAGCAGTACTTC.

The gene calls are TRBV5-5 and TRBJ2-1; 8 bases match TRBD2. The CDR3 has 15 amino acids. The germline gives CDR1 SGHKS, CDR2 YYEKEE (reference sequence). Unmatched junction bases numbered 8, after V lost 4 bases and J lost 5 bases. The CDR3 nucleotides read TGTGCCAGCAGCCAGGGCCGGGGGGGAAACAATGAGCAGTTCTTC. This codes for CASSQGRGGNNEQFF.

This clonotype appeared many times. V gene TRBV12-3 or TRBV12-4 combines with J gene TRBJ1-5, with 7 positions matching TRBD1. There are 19 residues in the CDR3. After removal of 5 bases from V and 1 base from J, the junction contained 17 bases not matched to a gene. CDR3 region: CASSTKGAFGFGSNQPQHF. CDR3 coding DNA: TGTGCCAGCAGTACCAAGGGGGCATTCGGGTTTGGAAGCAATCAGCCCCAGCATTTT.

The gene calls are TRBV3-1 and TRBJ2-7, with a tentative D call TRBD1 (5 bases). The CDR3 totals 15 residues. The germline gives CDR1 LGHDT, CDR2 YNNKEL (reference sequence). Trimming left V 1 base short and J 2 bases short, with 12 bases between. CDR3 DNA: TGTGCCAGCAGCCAAGCCTCTCAGGGTGCCTACGAGCAGTACTTC. Translated: CASSQASQGAYEQYF.

The gene calls are TRBV10-3 and TRBJ1-5; D is uncertain. Trimming took off 8 bases at V and 4 bases at J, with 9 bases between the two ends. CDR3 length: 12 amino acids. Germline CDR1 ENHRY, CDR2 SYGVKD. Here the CDR3 DNA reads TGTGCCATCCGGGCAGAGAATCAGCCCCAGCATTTT. Its protein is CAIRAENQPQHF.

The rearrangement uses TRBV20-1 and TRBJ1-5; D call uncertain. The CDR3 loop spans 14 amino acids. V gave up 6 bases and J gave up 4 bases, with 16 bases separating them. Germline V gives CDR1 DFQATT, CDR2 SNEGSKA (reference sequence). CDR3 in DNA: TGCAGTGCCCCTGCCCTGATCCCTAATCAGCCCCAGCATTTT. As protein: CSAPALIPNQPQHF.

The chain is built from TRBV6-2 or TRBV6-3 and TRBJ2-3; D unresolved. V lost 4 bases and J 1 base, leaving 12 bases between the germline ends. Germline values: CDR1 MNHEY, CDR2 SVGEGT. The CDR3 length is 15 residues. Written as DNA, the CDR3 is TGTGCCAGCAGTTCTTTAAAGCCGGGCACAGATACGCAGTATTTT. Translation gives CASSSLKPGTDTQYF.

Regarding this clonotype: The germline gene is not matched at one end of the junction; a read error may be the cause. The rearrangement joins TRBV7-6 to TRBJ2-7, with a possible D match to TRBD2 (5 bases). The CDR3 is 15 amino acids. In germline, CDR1 is SGHVS, CDR2 FNYEAQ. The CDR3 protein is CASGLAPGSSYEQYF. The CDR3 DNA reads as TGTGCCAGCGGCTTAGCGCCAGGTTCCTCCTACGAGCAGTACTTC.

This clonotype appeared a few times. This chain uses TRBV3-1 with TRBJ1-2; the D gene is possibly TRBD1 (5 bases). This CDR3 region has 14 residues. V dropped 1 base and J dropped 8 bases, with 14 bases sitting between them. Germline V gene sequence: CDR1 LGHDT, CDR2 YNNKEL (reference sequence). The CDR3 DNA sequence: TGTGCCAGCAGCCAAGCCCCAGGGAGGTACGGCTACACCTTC. Translating gives CASSQAPGRYGYTF.

The chain joins TRBV6-1 to TRBJ2-1, with 7 bases that match TRBD2. V was clipped by 6 bases and J by 7 bases; unmatched bases: 21. The CDR3 sequence is 18 residues long. Germline V gene data show CDR1 as MNHNS and CDR2 as SASEGT. CDR3 amino acids: CASSPVGAGRILGNEQFF. CDR3 DNA: TGTGCCAGCAGCCCAGTCGGAGCGGGACGTATCCTGGGGAATGAGCAGTTCTTC.

Ten or more counts support this clonotype. The CDR3 DNA is TGTGCCAGCAGTGGGACAGGACACTACGAGCAGTACTTC. Residues: CASSGTGHYEQYF. V usage is TRBV6-2 or TRBV6-3 and J usage is TRBJ2-7; TRBD1 agrees at 8 bases. CDR1 MNHEY and CDR2 SVGEGT come from the germline V gene. The ends lost 5 bases at V and 3 bases at J; junction bases unmatched: 3. The CDR3 consists of 13 residues.

In its sample, this clonotype was seen a few times. The chain employs TRBV27 and TRBJ1-2; 7 bases fit TRBD1. CDR1 and CDR2 (germline): MNHEY, SMNVEV (reference sequence). CDR3 length equals 12 residues. Unmatched junction bases numbered 5, after V lost 6 bases and J lost 7 bases. The CDR3: CASRRGQGGYTF. The CDR3, as DNA: TGTGCCAGCAGAAGGGGGCAAGGTGGCTACACCTTC.

The V and J genes are TRBV5-5 and TRBJ1-1, with TRBD1 matching 8 bases. The length of the CDR3 is 16 residues. The V gene end was trimmed by 4 bases and the J gene end by 1 base; junction bases not matched to a gene: 9. The germline V gene has CDR1 SGHKS and CDR2 YYEKEE (reference sequence). DNA for the CDR3: TGTGCCAGCAGCGACCGACAGGGGCAGAGGAACACTGAAGCTTTCTTT. Amino acids: CASSDRQGQRNTEAFF.

The V gene is TRBV7-2, the J gene TRBJ2-7; a weak D match, TRBD2 (6 bases). The germline gives CDR1 SGHTA, CDR2 FQGNSA. The CDR3 runs 16 residues. Deletions cut 1 base from V and 4 bases from J, with 17 bases between. The CDR3, as DNA: TGTGCCAGCAGCTTAGGGTCTGGCGGGATGCTTTACGAGCAGTACTTC. It translates to CASSLGSGGMLYEQYF.